The next 3 T cell receptor beta chains were all read from a single sample in a study of blood T cells in healthy people across ages. A sample-barcoded 5' primer and a J-beta primer mix were used in a second PCR of about 7 to 12 cycles. TCRdb processed the 5' RACE reads anew with MiXCR; each CDR3 protein has one entry. Of hundreds of thousands of distinct CDR3 sequences listed, roughly 41% are singletons. The sequenced material came from blood. The receptors here all came from a man older than 75 in good health.

The chain has TRBV18 and TRBJ2-1, with D possibly TRBD2 on 6 matching bases. Trimming left V 3 bases short and J 13 bases short, with 19 bases between. The germline V gene encodes CDR1 KGHSH and CDR2 LQKENI. The CDR3 consists of 14 residues. The CDR3 sequence: CASSPQGGGETQFF. CDR3 sequence (DNA): TGTGCCAGCTCACCCCAGGGAGGAGGAGAGACCCAGTTCTTC.

The chain joins TRBV18 to TRBJ2-7; 8 bases line up with TRBD2. The germline gives CDR1 KGHSH, CDR2 LQKENI. V was clipped by 3 bases and J by 2 bases; unmatched bases: 9. This CDR3 has 16 residues. CDR3: CASSPDLAGPTYEQYF. CDR3 in DNA: TGTGCCAGCTCACCGGACCTAGCGGGCCCTACCTACGAGCAGTACTTC.

This clonotype has only a few counts. The V and J genes are TRBV6-2 or TRBV6-3 and TRBJ2-5; possibly TRBD2 for D (6 bases). The CDR3 has 14 residues. The germline V gene has CDR1 MNHEY and CDR2 SVGEGT. Trimming removed 7 bases from V and 8 bases from J, with 20 bases in between. The CDR3 sequence is CASIPGLLGATQYF. CDR3 coding DNA: TGTGCCAGCATCCCGGGACTTCTAGGAGCCACCCAGTACTTC.